This TCR beta chain was recorded in a study of OX40 agonist ivuxolimab in advanced cancers. On the study more broadly: Patients were given ivuxolimab, an antibody that agonizes OX40 (CD134). Three patients showed partial responses: one hepatocellular carcinoma and two cutaneous melanoma cases.

Produced via immunoSEQ multiplex PCR; TCRdb's table is partial and in-frame only. There are 98,000 or so clones in the sample; roughly 91% occur only once, and roughly 2.6% lies in the top ten. Germline V lookup: CDR1 MNHEY, CDR2 SVGAGI. With V trimmed by 6 bases and J by 3 bases, 3 bases remained unmatched. The CDR3 sequence is 14 residues long. No patient had autoimmune disease or received systemic immunosuppression. Material: CD4+ or CD8+ T cells sorted from blood, obtained in a trial of the OX40 agonist ivuxolimab. The sequence was collected from an adult with an advanced solid tumor such as melanoma, head and neck, liver or kidney cancer. This chain uses TRBV6-5 with TRBJ2-1, with TRBD2 matching over 9 bases. As DNA, the CDR3 is TGTGCCAGCAGCCGTAGCGGGAGCTACAATGAGCAGTTCTTC. Protein product: CASSRSGSYNEQFF.